This TCR beta chain came from a study of response to subunit inactivated influenza vaccine. At least ten counts were recorded for this clonotype. The CDR3 loop spans 16 amino acids. Per the germline V gene, CDR1 is SGHVS and CDR2 is FQNEAQ. V lost 1 base and J lost 5; bases outside the gene matches: 8. TCRdb processed the RT-PCR reads anew with MiXCR; each CDR3 protein has one entry. The data contain about 520,000 distinct CDR3 sequences, 6% to 9% of them singletons. This TCR came from a man aged 45 to 70 who received an inactivated influenza vaccine. Sample: PBMCs from blood, taken around 25 months after vaccination. V and J are TRBV7-8 and TRBJ2-5, with 9 bases matching TRBD1. CDR3 sequence: CASSLGAGQGWETQYF. The CDR3 DNA follows: TGTGCCAGCAGCTTAGGGGCGGGACAGGGTTGGGAGACCCAGTACTTC. The variable domain in full, with the rest retrieved from reference TRBV7-8 and TRBJ2-5, is GAGVSQSPRYKVAKRGQDVALRCDPISGHVSLFWYQQALGQGPEFLTYFQNEAQLDKSGLPSDRFFAERPEGSVSTLKIQRTQQEDSAVYLCASSLGAGQGWETQYFGPGTRLLVL.